These T cell receptor beta chains were read from a single sample in a study of prognosis after radiotherapy for stage I lung cancer. MiXCR, run by TCRdb on the multiplex PCR reads, gives a single entry per CDR3 protein. The sample lists tens of thousands of distinct CDR3 sequences, around 48% seen once, with about 15% in the top ten. The sample in question was PBMCs, obtained before or after stereotactic body radiation therapy (not recorded which). All receptors come from a donor aged 50 or older with non-small cell lung cancer. Each CDR3 is given with its conserved first and last residue. A D gene is named only where the DNA matches it firmly. Where a row states a size, it is once, few, many or the class of an expanded clone; other rows omit it.

d_gene	abundance	j_gene	v_gene	CDR3nt	CDR3aa
TRBD2	NA	TRBJ2-1	TRBV6-1	TGTGCCAGCGGGAGACCACAGGGCAGGACTAGCGGGAGGGACGCGCAGTTCTTC	CASGRPQGRTSGRDAQFF
TRBD1	many	TRBJ1-2	TRBV6-5	TGTGCCAGCAGTTCAGCGTCCTTGGGACAGGGGAAGGGCTACACCTTC	CASSSASLGQGKGYTF
TRBD1	NA	TRBJ1-2	TRBV2	TGTGCCAGTAGCCCGGGACAGGGGGATGGCTACAACTTC	CASSPGQGDGYNF
NA	NA	TRBJ1-2	TRBV7-9	TGTGCCAGCAGCTCCCAGCAGCTACATAACTATGGCTACACCTTC	CASSSQQLHNYGYTF
NA	NA	TRBJ1-2	TRBV5-1	TGCGCCAGCAGCTTGGAGGCGGGTTACACCTTC	CASSLEAGYTF
NA	NA	TRBJ2-7	TRBV5-1	TGCGCCATCAGCCCGGGGTCCTCCTACGAGCAGTACTTC	CAISPGSSYEQYF
TRBD1	many	TRBJ1-4	TRBV7-2	TGTGCCAGCAGCTTAAAGAGTGGGACAGGGGTGGAAAAACTGTTTTTT	CASSLKSGTGVEKLFF
TRBD1	medium-sized	TRBJ1-6	TRBV27	TGTGCCAGCACAGCCTCGGACAGGGGGCGTTCACCCCTCCACTTT	CASTASDRGRSPLHF
NA	medium-sized	TRBJ2-2	TRBV11-3	TGTGCCAGCAGCCCCGCCGGGACACAGAACACCGGGGAGCTGTTTTTT	CASSPAGTQNTGELFF
TRBD2	medium-sized	TRBJ2-3	TRBV7-8	TGTGCCAGCAGCTTTTTAGCGGGACCCACAGATACGCAGTATTTT	CASSFLAGPTDTQYF
NA	NA	TRBJ1-1	TRBV20-1	TGCAGTGCTAGAGATATGATAGGGGGGAACACTAAAGCTTTCTTT	CSARDMIGGNTKAFF
NA	many	TRBJ2-3	TRBV5-1	TGCGCCAGCAGCTTGGCCTCACTGGGGGTAGCCGCGCCAGATACGCAGTATTTT	CASSLASLGVAAPDTQYF
TRBD2	NA	TRBJ2-7	TRBV9	TGTGCCAGCAGCTCCGGTGTACCTAGCGGGAGTTTATACGAGCAGTACTTC	CASSSGVPSGSLYEQYF
NA	medium-sized	TRBJ2-1	TRBV6-1	TGTGCCAGCAGCGGTACCTACAATGAGCAGTTCTTC	CASSGTYNEQFF
TRBD2	medium-sized	TRBJ2-7	TRBV7-9	TGTGCCAGCAGCCGGGGAACTAGCGGGAATCACGGCGAGCAGTACTTC	CASSRGTSGNHGEQYF
TRBD1	many	TRBJ1-6	TRBV29-1	TGCAGCGCTAGAGGACAGGGAGATTCACCCCTCCACTTT	CSARGQGDSPLHF
NA	NA	TRBJ1-1	TRBV3-1	TGTGCCAACAGCCAAGTGGACAGCGCCACTATGAACACTGAAGCTTTCTTT	CANSQVDSATMNTEAFF
TRBD1	NA	TRBJ2-3	TRBV20-1	TGCAGTGTTTCGGACAGGAAAGGAAGCACAGATATACAGTATTTT	CSVSDRKGSTDIQYF
NA	medium-sized	TRBJ2-3	TRBV5-1	TGCGCCAGCAGCTTGGAAGTCCCAGATACGCAGTATTTT	CASSLEVPDTQYF
NA	NA	TRBJ1-5	TRBV6-1	TGTGCCAGCAGTGAAAGACCCCGTAATCAGCCCCAGCATTTT	CASSERPRNQPQHF
NA	NA	TRBJ2-2	TRBV9	TGTGCCAGCAGCGTAGCGGGGGTGGCCGGGGAGCTGTTTTTT	CASSVAGVAGELFF
NA	many	TRBJ2-1	TRBV3-2	TGTGCCAGCAGCCAATTATCTACGGGGTTACGGACCTACAATGAGCAGTTCTTC	CASSQLSTGLRTYNEQFF
NA	many	TRBJ2-5	TRBV20-1	TGCAGTGCCCTGGGACGTGGCCAAGAGACCCAGTACTTC	CSALGRGQETQYF
TRBD2	NA	TRBJ2-1	TRBV20-1	TGCAGTGCTAGAGATCGGGTAGCGGGAGCGAAGTTCTTC	CSARDRVAGAKFF
NA	NA	TRBJ2-7	TRBV28	TGTGCCAGCAGTCCACTTTGGGGTGGCGAGCATTATTTC	CASSPLWGGEHYF
NA	NA	TRBJ2-2	TRBV2	TGTGCCAGCAGTGCGGCGTGGGGCCAGTGGGGTGCCGGGGAGCTGTTTTTT	CASSAAWGQWGAGELFF
TRBD2	many	TRBJ2-1	TRBV27	TGTGCCAGCAGTCAAACTAGCGGGAGATTTGTGTTCTTC	CASSQTSGRFVFF
NA	NA	TRBJ1-3	TRBV19	TGTGCCAGTAGTCCCCTCTTGGGGTCTGGAAACACCATATATTTT	CASSPLLGSGNTIYF
TRBD1	many	TRBJ1-2	TRBV28	TGTGCCAGCAACAGGGGGCCACGGAGAATCTATGGCTACACCTTC	CASNRGPRRIYGYTF
NA	many	TRBJ1-4	TRBV5-6	TGTGCCAGCAGCTTTGGGGGGGGTGAAAAACTGTTTTTT	CASSFGGGEKLFF
NA	many	TRBJ2-1	TRBV4-2	TGTGCCAGCAGCCAGGGGACGGGAAGTGCGAATGAGCAGTTCTTC	CASSQGTGSANEQFF
NA	many	TRBJ1-1	TRBV7-2	TGTGCCAGCAGGTTACAAAGGGGGGATATGAACACTGAAGCTTTCTTT	CASRLQRGDMNTEAFF
NA	NA	TRBJ2-2	TRBV30	TGTGCCTGGAGCCCCAAGGGGCGCGGGGCCTTCAACACCGGGGAGCTGTTTTTT	CAWSPKGRGAFNTGELFF
TRBD1	many	TRBJ1-4	TRBV5-1	TGCGCCAGCAGCTTGACGGGGCAGGGGGCAACTAATGAAAAACTGTTTTTT	CASSLTGQGATNEKLFF
NA	many	TRBJ2-5	TRBV18	TGTGCCAGCTCACCATCTCCGGCCAGGGAGACCCAGTACTTC	CASSPSPARETQYF
NA	NA	TRBJ1-1	TRBV12-5	TGTGCTAGTGTGACCGGGACCTGTGAAGCTTTCTTT	CASVTGTCEAFF
NA	many	TRBJ1-1	TRBV20-1	TGCAGCGCAACAGGGTTTGTAGCTGAAGCTTTCTTT	CSATGFVAEAFF
NA	NA	TRBJ1-3	TRBV28	TGTGCCAGCAGTCCACAGGTTACCGGAAACACCATATATTTT	CASSPQVTGNTIYF
NA	many	TRBJ1-2	TRBV24-1	TGTGCCACCAGTGAAGCGCCCTACTCCGGCTACACCTTC	CATSEAPYSGYTF
TRBD1	medium-sized	TRBJ2-6	TRBV7-2	TGTGCCAGCAGCCCAGGGGGCGCGTGGGGGGCCAACGTCCTGACTTTC	CASSPGGAWGANVLTF
TRBD1	many	TRBJ2-7	TRBV6-1	TGTGCCAGCAGAGATCCGGGACAGGGATCCTACGAGCAGTACTTC	CASRDPGQGSYEQYF
TRBD2	many	TRBJ2-7	TRBV20-1	TGCAGTGGGAAAAGCGGGGGCCTATCGTACGAGCAGTACTTC	CSGKSGGLSYEQYF
TRBD2	NA	TRBJ2-1	TRBV19	TGTGCCAGTAGTGCGACTAGCGGGAACTACAATGAGCAGTTCTTC	CASSATSGNYNEQFF
NA	NA	TRBJ1-3	TRBV6-9	TGTGCCAGCAGTTCGGAAGGATTGAATGGAAACACCATATATTTT	CASSSEGLNGNTIYF
TRBD1	medium-sized	TRBJ1-5	TRBV6-5	TGTGCCAGCAGTTCCCAAGCAGGGGGCGCAGGCCAGCCCCAGCATTTT	CASSSQAGGAGQPQHF
TRBD1	many	TRBJ1-2	TRBV11-2	TGTGCCAGCAGCCTCGGGACAGCAGGTGGCTACACCTTC	CASSLGTAGGYTF
TRBD1	NA	TRBJ1-2	TRBV7-9	TGTGCCAGCAGCTCCCCGGGACAGGGTCGGACTAACTATGGCTACACCTTC	CASSSPGQGRTNYGYTF
NA	many	TRBJ2-5	TRBV7-3	TGTGCCAGCAGCTTAACGGCGAACAGAAGAGAGACCCAGTACTTC	CASSLTANRRETQYF